These 3 T cell receptor beta chains share one sample of origin, sequenced in a study of blood T cell repertoires in COVID-19. Sequenced by immunoSEQ multiplex PCR; TCRdb stores in-frame clones only, minus some. The data contain some 170,000 clones, approximately 93% of them singletons. The specimen was peripheral blood. The receptors were gathered from an older woman with COVID-19, enrolled during active disease.

The chain has TRBV10-3 and TRBJ1-2; 9 bases agree with TRBD1. The ends lost 4 bases at V and 2 bases at J; junction bases unmatched: 5. CDR1 and CDR2 from the germline V gene are ENHRY and SYGVKD. The CDR3 totals 15 residues. Here the CDR3 reads CAISAPTGGNYGYTF. DNA for the CDR3: TGTGCCATCAGTGCCCCGACAGGGGGAAACTATGGCTACACCTTC.

The V and J genes are TRBV16 and TRBJ2-2; 7 nucleotides line up with TRBD1. Per germline, CDR1 KGHSY and CDR2 FQNENV. Germline trimming cut 3 bases from V and 6 bases from J; bases unmatched to any gene: 4. CDR3 length equals 14 residues. CDR3 protein: CASSHQGGSGELFF. CDR3 DNA: TGTGCCAGCAGCCACCAAGGGGGCTCCGGGGAGCTGTTTTTT.

The chain employs TRBV19 and TRBJ1-2; 8 bases match TRBD1. Per germline, CDR1 LNHDA and CDR2 SQIVND (reference sequence). Germline trimming cut 0 bases from V and 4 bases from J; bases unmatched to any gene: 7. The CDR3 has 16 amino acids. CDR3: CASSIDRFGQGYGYTF. The CDR3 region has the DNA TGTGCCAGTAGTATAGATCGCTTTGGACAGGGCTATGGCTACACCTTC.